This TCR beta chain was captured in a study of shared T cell receptors in the human thymus. This clone was recorded a few times. The repertoire was sequenced with immunoSEQ multiplex PCR; TCRdb's copy has only in-frame clones and lacks some. The sample carries around 730,000 clones, approximately 83% recorded once. There are 16 residues in the CDR3. The V gene end was trimmed by 0 bases and the J gene end by 4 bases; junction bases not matched to a gene: 6. Germline CDR1 LNHNV, CDR2 YYDKDF (reference sequence). The sample was also reused in another study, on human thymus T cells. As that report states: Resections were taken during corrective heart surgery, and the thymus tissue came from these. Within thymic and blood repertoires, V and J gene usage appeared to be biased. Related reports documented highly overlapping thymic repertoires among unrelated individuals.

The V and J genes are TRBV15 and TRBJ2-1, with 7 nucleotides matching TRBD1. Sequencing was carried out using thymocytes. This clonotype was sampled from a girl under three years old with a congenital heart defect. The CDR3 sequence is CATSREGQPNYNEQFF. CDR3 DNA sequence: TGTGCCACCAGCAGAGAGGGACAGCCGAATTACAATGAGCAGTTCTTC.